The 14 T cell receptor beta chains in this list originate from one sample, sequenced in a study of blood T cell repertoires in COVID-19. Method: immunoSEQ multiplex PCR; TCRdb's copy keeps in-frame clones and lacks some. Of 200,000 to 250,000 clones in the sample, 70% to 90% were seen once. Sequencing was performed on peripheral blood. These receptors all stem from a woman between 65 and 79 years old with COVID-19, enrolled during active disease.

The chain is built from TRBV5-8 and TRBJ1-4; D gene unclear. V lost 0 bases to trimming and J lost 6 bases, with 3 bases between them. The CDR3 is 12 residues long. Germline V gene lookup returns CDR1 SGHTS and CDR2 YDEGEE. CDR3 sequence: CASSLADEKLFF. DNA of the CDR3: TGTGCCAGCAGCTTGGCCGATGAAAAACTGTTTTTT. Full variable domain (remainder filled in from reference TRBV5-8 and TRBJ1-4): EAGVTQSPTHLIKTRGQQATLRCSPISGHTSVYWYQQALGLGLQFLLWYDEGEERNRGNFPPRFSGRQFPNYSSELNVNALELEDSALYLCASSLADEKLFFGSGTQLSVL.

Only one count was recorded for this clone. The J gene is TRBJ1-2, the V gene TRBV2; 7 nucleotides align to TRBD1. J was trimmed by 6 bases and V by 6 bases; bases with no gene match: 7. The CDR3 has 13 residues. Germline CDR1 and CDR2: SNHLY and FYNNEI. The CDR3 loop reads CASRQPGTDGYTF. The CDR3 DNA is TGTGCCAGCAGGCAACCAGGGACAGATGGCTACACCTTC.

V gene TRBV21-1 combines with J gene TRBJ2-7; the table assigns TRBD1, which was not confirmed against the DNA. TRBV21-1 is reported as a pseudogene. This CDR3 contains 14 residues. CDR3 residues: CASNASGQNYEQYF. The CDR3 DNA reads TGTGCCAGCAACGCCTCTGGGCAGAACTACGAGCAGTACTTC.

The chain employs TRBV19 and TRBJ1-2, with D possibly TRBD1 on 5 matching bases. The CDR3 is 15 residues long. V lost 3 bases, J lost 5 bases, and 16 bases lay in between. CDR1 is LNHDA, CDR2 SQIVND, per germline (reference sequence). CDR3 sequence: CASSIRTQKGYGYTF. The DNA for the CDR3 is TGTGCCAGTAGTATCCGGACGCAAAAGGGGTATGGCTACACCTTC.

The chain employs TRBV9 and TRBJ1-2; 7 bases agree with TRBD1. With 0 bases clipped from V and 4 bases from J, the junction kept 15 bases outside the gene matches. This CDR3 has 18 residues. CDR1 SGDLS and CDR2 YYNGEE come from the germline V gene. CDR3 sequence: CASSVAPLMDRSLYGYTF. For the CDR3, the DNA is TGTGCCAGCAGCGTAGCCCCTTTAATGGACAGGAGCCTCTATGGCTACACCTTC.

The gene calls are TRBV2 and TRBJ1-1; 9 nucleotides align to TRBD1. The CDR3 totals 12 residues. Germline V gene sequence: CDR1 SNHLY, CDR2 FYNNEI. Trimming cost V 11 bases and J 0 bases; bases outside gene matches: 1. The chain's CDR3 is CAGQGLNTEAFF. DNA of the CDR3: TGTGCCGGACAGGGGCTGAACACTGAAGCTTTCTTT.

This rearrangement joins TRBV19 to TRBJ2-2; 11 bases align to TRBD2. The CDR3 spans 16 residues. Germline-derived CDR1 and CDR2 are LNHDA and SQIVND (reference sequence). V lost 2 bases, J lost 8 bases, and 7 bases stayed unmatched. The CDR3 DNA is TGTGCCAGTAGTATAATAGCGGGAGGGCCTAGTGGGGAGCTGTTTTTT. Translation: CASSIIAGGPSGELFF. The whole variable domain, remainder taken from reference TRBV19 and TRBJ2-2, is DGGITQSPKYLFRKEGQNVTLSCEQNLNHDAMYWYRQDPGQGLRLIYYSQIVNDFQKGDIAEGYSVSREKKESFPLTVTSAQKNPTAFYLCASSIIAGGPSGELFFGEGSRLTVL.

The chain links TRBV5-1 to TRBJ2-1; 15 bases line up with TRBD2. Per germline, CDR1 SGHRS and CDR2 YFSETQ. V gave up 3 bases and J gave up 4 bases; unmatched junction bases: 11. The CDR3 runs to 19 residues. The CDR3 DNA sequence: TGCGCCAGCAGCTCAAACCCCGGACTAGCGGGAGGGCGGTACAATGAGCAGTTCTTC. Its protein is CASSSNPGLAGGRYNEQFF.

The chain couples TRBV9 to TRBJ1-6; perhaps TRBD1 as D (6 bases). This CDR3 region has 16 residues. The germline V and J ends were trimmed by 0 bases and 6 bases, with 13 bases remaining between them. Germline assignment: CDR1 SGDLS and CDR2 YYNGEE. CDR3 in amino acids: CASSVGPRTANSPLHF. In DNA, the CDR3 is TGTGCCAGCAGCGTAGGTCCCCGGACAGCTAATTCACCCCTCCACTTT. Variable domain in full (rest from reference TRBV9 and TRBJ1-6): DSGVTQTPKHLITATGQRVTLRCSPRSGDLSVYWYQQSLDQGLQFLIQYYNGEERAKGNILERFSAQQFPDLHSELNLSSLELGDSALYFCASSVGPRTANSPLHFGNGTRLTVT.

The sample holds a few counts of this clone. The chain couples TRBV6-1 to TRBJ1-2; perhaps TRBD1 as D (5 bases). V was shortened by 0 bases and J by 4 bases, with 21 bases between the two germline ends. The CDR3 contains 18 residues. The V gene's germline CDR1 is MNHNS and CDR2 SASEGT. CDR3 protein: CASSEAIPGGATFYGYTF. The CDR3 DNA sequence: TGTGCCAGCAGTGAAGCTATCCCAGGAGGGGCTACCTTCTATGGCTACACCTTC.

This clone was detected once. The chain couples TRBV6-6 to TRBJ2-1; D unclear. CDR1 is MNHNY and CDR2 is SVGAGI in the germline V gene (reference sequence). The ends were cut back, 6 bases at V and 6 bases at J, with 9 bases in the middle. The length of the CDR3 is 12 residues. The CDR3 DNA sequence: TGTGCCAGCAGATTATCGGGCAATGAGCAGTTCTTC. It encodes CASRLSGNEQFF.

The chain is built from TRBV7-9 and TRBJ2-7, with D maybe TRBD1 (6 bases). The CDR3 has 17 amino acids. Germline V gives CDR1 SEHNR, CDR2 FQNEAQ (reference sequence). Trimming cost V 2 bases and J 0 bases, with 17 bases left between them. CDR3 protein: CASSLLGASPFSYEQYF. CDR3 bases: TGTGCCAGCAGCTTATTGGGGGCTTCTCCCTTCTCCTACGAGCAGTACTTC.

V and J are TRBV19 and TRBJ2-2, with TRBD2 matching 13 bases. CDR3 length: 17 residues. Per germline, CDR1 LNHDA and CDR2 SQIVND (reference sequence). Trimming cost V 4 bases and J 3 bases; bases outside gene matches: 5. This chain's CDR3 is CASSRGLAGRDTGELFF. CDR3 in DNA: TGTGCCAGTAGTAGGGGACTAGCGGGGCGCGACACCGGGGAGCTGTTTTTT.

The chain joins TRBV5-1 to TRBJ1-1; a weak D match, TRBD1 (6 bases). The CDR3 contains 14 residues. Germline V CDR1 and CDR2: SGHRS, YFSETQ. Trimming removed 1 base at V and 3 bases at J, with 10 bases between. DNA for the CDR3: TGCGCCAGCAGCTTGCAGGCAGGGGACACTGAAGCTTTCTTT. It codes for CASSLQAGDTEAFF. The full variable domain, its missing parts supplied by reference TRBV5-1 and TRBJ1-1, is KAGVTQTPRYLIKTRGQQVTLSCSPISGHRSVSWYQQTPGQGLQFLFEYFSETQRNKGNFPGRFSGRQFSNSRSEMNVSTLELGDSALYLCASSLQAGDTEAFFGQGTRLTVV.